This is a list of T cell receptor beta chains from one sample in a study of shared clonotypes between healthy human individuals. Generated by immunoSEQ multiplex PCR, the TCRdb table keeps only in-frame clones and is missing some. This sample has around 1,900,000 clones, with 93% found just once. Sequencing was carried out using naive CD8+ T cells from PBMCs. The receptors come from a man younger than 35 in good health. Some clones in this sample may be carry-over from other donors' samples. CDR3s include the opening cysteine and the closing phenylalanine or tryptophan. Fields, in order: clone size, V gene, J gene, D gene, CDR3 DNA, CDR3 protein. A D gene is named only where the DNA matches it firmly. Size is omitted from some rows. Given values are once, few, many or a class for expanded clones.

NA,TRBV30,TRBJ2-7,NA,TGTGCCTGGAGTTCGTACGGGGAGGAGCAGTACTTC,CAWSSYGEEQYF
NA,TRBV28,TRBJ1-2,TRBD1,TGTGCCAGCAGTCCGAGGACAGGGACCTATGGCTACACCTTC,CASSPRTGTYGYTF
NA,TRBV19,TRBJ2-1,NA,TGTGCCAGCCGGGACTCACCTTACAATGAGCAGTTCTTC,CASRDSPYNEQFF
NA,TRBV27,TRBJ2-2,TRBD1,TGTGCCAGCAAGGGACAGGGAGCAGCCGGGGAGCTGTTTTTT,CASKGQGAAGELFF
NA,TRBV4-1,TRBJ2-2,NA,TGCGCCAGCAGCCAACTACAAGACACCGGGGAGCTGTTTTTT,CASSQLQDTGELFF
NA,TRBV5-1,TRBJ1-5,NA,TGCGCCAGCGGGGGTAGGGTTGTGGGGAATCAGCCCCAGCATTTT,CASGGRVVGNQPQHF
NA,TRBV6-6,TRBJ2-1,NA,TGTGCCAGCGAGGGCGCGTACAATGAGCAGTTCTTC,CASEGAYNEQFF
once,TRBV7-9,TRBJ2-7,NA,TGTGCCAGCAGCTTCCCGGGACCCGCACCCCACTACGAGCAGTACTTC,CASSFPGPAPHYEQYF
NA,TRBV30,TRBJ2-1,TRBD1,TGTGCCTGGGAAAAGACCGGGACAGGGCGTGATGAGCAGTTCTTC,CAWEKTGTGRDEQFF
NA,TRBV5-1,TRBJ1-3,NA,TGCGCCAGCACGCCCATGGGGGGCCATCCCTACAGCTCTGGAAACACCATATATTTT,CASTPMGGHPYSSGNTIYF
NA,TRBV19,TRBJ2-1,TRBD2,TGTGCCAGTAGTCACCCCCGGGAGGGCAGGAATGAGCAGTTCTTC,CASSHPREGRNEQFF
NA,TRBV7-8,TRBJ1-2,NA,TGTGCCAGCAGCCCCCGGCAGGGATTCTATGGCTACACCTTC,CASSPRQGFYGYTF
once,TRBV12-5,TRBJ1-2,NA,TGTGCTAGTGGTTTGTCGGGGTATGGCTACACCTTC,CASGLSGYGYTF
NA,TRBV9,TRBJ2-7,NA,TGTGCCAGCAGCGTCTACGGCGGGACAGCTAACGAGCAGTACTTC,CASSVYGGTANEQYF
NA,TRBV27,TRBJ1-3,NA,TGTGCCAGCAGGCCCTCAACTGGAAACACCATATATTTT,CASRPSTGNTIYF
NA,TRBV9,TRBJ2-1,TRBD2,TGTGCCAGCAGTGAAAGCGGGAGGACCTTGGATGAGCAGTTCTTC,CASSESGRTLDEQFF
few,TRBV2,TRBJ1-2,TRBD1,TGTGCCAGCAGTGAGGACCCCCCGGGACAGGGGGCGCATGGCTACACCTTC,CASSEDPPGQGAHGYTF
NA,TRBV6-5,TRBJ2-3,NA,TGTGCCAGCAGTTACCTCTCTGGGGGTCCGACAGATACGCAGTATTTT,CASSYLSGGPTDTQYF